This T cell receptor beta chain stems from a study of CD8+CD57+ T cells in acquired aplastic anemia. Study context: Sorting CD4+ and CD8+ cells gave DNA averaging approximately 3 ug.

Genomic DNA constituted the template upon which TCR beta VDJ and CDR3 profiling was performed. TCRdb ran MiXCR on the reads and lists one entry per CDR3 protein. The table has fewer than 250,000 distinct CDR3 sequences, around half seen once. Patients picked for sequencing had shown CD8+CD57+ cell expansion detected by flow cytometry. Among the patients, all had severe acquired aplastic anemia. No patient had been given any therapy when blood was sampled. Study-wide points: Researchers report that some 31 CD8+ CDR3 sequences appeared in both patients and controls.

Trimming cost V 5 bases and J 6 bases; bases outside gene matches: 13. Germline V CDR1 and CDR2: MNHNS, SASEGT. The CDR3 has 15 amino acids. This clonotype was counted ten times or more. Its antigen is as yet unknown. The material sequenced was sorted CD4+, CD8+, or CD8+CD57+ T cells (not recorded which) from PBMCs. The chain uses TRBV6-1 and TRBJ2-7; 7 positions match TRBD1. The origin of this receptor is a human donor with aplastic anemia. The CDR3: CASSLTSTGKVEQYF. CDR3 sequence (DNA): TGTGCCAGCAGTCTTACATCGACAGGGAAAGTCGAGCAGTACTTC.